This TCR beta chain is from a study of shared clonotypes between healthy human individuals. Broader study findings: Deeper or shallower sequencing was expected to change how clonotypes are shared among donors. In four donors, approximately 5% of naive CD4 clonotypes appeared in common. Relative to their counterparts shared across all four donors, non-shared clonotypes exhibited diminished generation probabilities.

Running of the assay took place at deep level. The method was immunoSEQ multiplex PCR; TCRdb's version includes in-frame clones alone and lacks a portion of them. The table has a few million clones, 85% to 95% seen once; the top ten hold 0.37%. The table lists this clone with a few counts. The antigen is not known. The CDR3 has 15 residues. Germline CDR1 and CDR2: SGHRS and YFSETQ. V shed 6 bases and J 3 bases; nucleotides not matched to a gene: 7. The rearrangement joins TRBV5-1 to TRBJ2-5; 11 positions match TRBD2. The source material was naive CD4+ T cells from PBMCs. Specified subset: CD45RA+ positively selected. The source of this sequence is a man aged 18 to 35 in good health. Some clones in this sample may be carry-over from other donors' samples. The CDR3 region is CASTATSGKKETQYF. The DNA of the CDR3 is TGCGCCAGCACGGCGACTAGCGGGAAGAAAGAGACCCAGTACTTC.